This T cell receptor (beta chain) was observed in a study of metastatic and nonmetastatic thyroid tumors. Study in general: Repertoires from malignant and benign thyroid patients were compared across blood and tumor or nodule tissue. Notes on the study in general: Benign nodules were reported to have significantly lower TCR beta diversity than malignant thyroid tumors, in blood and tumor.

Study processing details: Built for papillary thyroid cancer, a distant-metastasis classifier drew on CDR3 differences across clinicopathological groups. TCRdb recomputed clones from the PCR reads via MiXCR. The V and J calls and clone size come from TCRdb's table, not from the authors' own analysis. Of around 35,000 clones listed, roughly 15% are singletons. Trimming stripped 7 bases from V and 1 base from J, with 13 bases between. Per the germline V gene, CDR1 is WSHSY and CDR2 is SAAADI. The CDR3 totals 14 residues. No treatment had been given to any patient before thyroid surgery. This clone has at least ten counts. The antigen remains unidentified.

This chain connects TRBV10-2 to TRBJ1-2; tentatively, D is TRBD1 (5 bases). The source material was blood. The origin of this receptor is a female donor with papillary thyroid cancer or a benign thyroid nodule (not recorded which). Some clones in this sample may be carry-over from other donors' samples. The CDR3 here is CASKRGDVNYGYTF. The CDR3, as DNA: TGCGCCAGCAAACGGGGGGACGTTAACTATGGCTACACCTTC.